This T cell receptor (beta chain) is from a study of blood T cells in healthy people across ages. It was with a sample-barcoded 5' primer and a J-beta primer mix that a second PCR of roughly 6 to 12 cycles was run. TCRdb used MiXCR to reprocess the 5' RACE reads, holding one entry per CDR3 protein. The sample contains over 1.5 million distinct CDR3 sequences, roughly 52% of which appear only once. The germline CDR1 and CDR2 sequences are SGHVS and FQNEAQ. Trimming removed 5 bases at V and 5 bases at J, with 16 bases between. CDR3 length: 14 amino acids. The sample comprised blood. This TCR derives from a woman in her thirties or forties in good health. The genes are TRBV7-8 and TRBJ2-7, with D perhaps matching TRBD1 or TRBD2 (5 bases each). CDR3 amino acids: CASSPGHAGDEQYF. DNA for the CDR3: TGTGCCAGCAGCCCCGGACACGCCGGGGACGAGCAGTACTTC.